The clone carrying this TCR beta chain was counted only a few times. Its target is unknown. This record belongs to a study of T-cell reconstitution after alpha-beta-depleted transplantation in children. The study, taken as a whole, reports: About two months after transplant, alpha-beta T cells reportedly came from several hundred expanded graft clones. T-cell numbers and diversity, one year after transplant, stemmed largely from T cells that were newly produced. Certain patients had high TCRbeta diversity at day 60, and it came from recipient T cells and thymic progenitors that survived.

Researchers prepared the TCRbeta library using unique molecular identifiers, the study reports. TCRdb analysed the PCR reads with MiXCR anew, one entry per CDR3 protein. The sample consists of about 640,000 distinct CDR3 sequences, over 10% of them appearing once. Germline V gene lookup returns CDR1 MGHDK and CDR2 SYGVNS. After removal of 4 bases from V and 6 bases from J, the junction contained 10 bases not matched to a gene. This CDR3 is 15 amino acids long. Sequencing was performed on PBMCs, mostly from graft donor cells, taken 360 days after TCRalphabeta/CD19-depleted stem cell transplant. V gene TRBV25-1 combines with J gene TRBJ2-7, with TRBD1 matching 9 bases. The receptor's source is a male patient younger than 18 who had a stem cell transplant for acute myeloid leukemia, so the T cells may come from the graft donor. The DNA of the CDR3 is TGTGCCAGCAGTGTCCGGGACAGGGTTACGGGCGAGCAGTACTTC. Its translation is CASSVRDRVTGEQYF.